This entry concerns a single T cell receptor beta chain. Its target is not known. The data belong to a study of blood T cells in healthy people across ages. Primed by a sample-barcoded 5' primer and a J-beta primer mix, a second PCR proceeded for about 6 to 11 cycles. TCRdb independently ran MiXCR on the 5' RACE reads; one entry per CDR3 protein. This sample carries about 840,000 distinct CDR3 sequences, almost 30% of them seen once, and the ten largest clones take about 10%. This CDR3 spans 16 amino acids. V was shortened by 1 base and J by 4 bases, with 15 bases between the two germline ends. Study results and caveats: Relative to aged donors, long-lived donors carried more naive CD4+ cells and displayed higher diversity.

These sequences were also reported in another study, on T cells of mothers and their children. In that study: The authors added sample barcodes and 2-4 random nucleotides using the M1S primer of the second PCR.

This rearrangement joins TRBV12-3 or TRBV12-4 to TRBJ2-3; maybe TRBD2 (6 bases). Sequenced input: blood. The sequence was collected from a woman aged 40-49 years in good health. The CDR3 region is CASSLGLGVMADTQYF. As DNA, the CDR3 is TGTGCCAGCAGTTTAGGACTAGGGGTGATGGCAGATACGCAGTATTTT.